This is a list of T cell receptor beta chains from one sample in a study of cytomegalovirus exposure and HLA in healthy donors. Sequencing used immunoSEQ multiplex PCR; TCRdb keeps in-frame clones, though not all of them. The table includes over 150,000 clones, 68% detected once. Sequenced: PBMCs. All receptors derive from a man aged 50 to 59 in good health and CMV-seronegative. Each CDR3 is given with its conserved first and last residue. The order of the fields is V gene, clone size, D gene, J gene, CDR3 protein, CDR3 DNA. A D gene is named only where the DNA matches it firmly. Only some rows state a clone size, as once, few, many or a class for expanded clones.

>TRBV28|-|-|TRBJ1-1
CASSLRSEAFF
TGTGCCAGCAGTTTAAGGAGTGAGGCTTTCTTT
>TRBV19|-|TRBD1|TRBJ2-2
CASRTDRANTGELFF
TGTGCCAGTAGGACGGACAGGGCTAACACCGGGGAGCTGTTTTTT
>TRBV7-2|-|-|TRBJ1-6
CASSLVWGQNNSPLHF
TGTGCCAGCAGCTTAGTATGGGGGCAGAATAATTCACCCCTCCACTTT
>TRBV5-1|-|-|TRBJ1-6
CASSLIGRDNSPLHF
TGCGCCAGCAGCTTGATCGGGAGGGATAATTCACCCCTCCACTTT
>TRBV4-3|-|-|TRBJ1-2
CASSQDRGRGPYGYTF
TGCGCCAGCAGCCAAGATCGGGGCAGGGGCCCCTATGGCTACACCTTC
>TRBV7-6|-|-|TRBJ1-1
CASSLVGAAPEAFF
TGTGCCAGCAGCTTAGTAGGAGCGGCACCGGAAGCTTTCTTT
>TRBV5-1|-|-|TRBJ1-2
CASSLAPSGLSYGYTF
TGCGCCAGCAGCTTGGCCCCCTCGGGACTGAGCTATGGCTACACCTTC
>TRBV6-1|-|-|TRBJ1-4
CASSEMRIANEKLFF
TGTGCCAGCAGTGAAATGAGGATAGCGAATGAAAAACTGTTTTTT
>TRBV6-5|-|-|TRBJ2-1
CASSAGVTNEQFF
TGTGCCAGCAGCGCAGGGGTAACGAATGAGCAGTTCTTC
>TRBV4-1|-|-|TRBJ1-1
CASSQELGEAFF
TGCGCCAGCAGCCAAGAGCTAGGTGAAGCTTTCTTT
>TRBV4-3|once|-|TRBJ1-5
CASSRGTTSNQPQHF
TGCGCCAGCAGCCGGGGGACTACTAGCAATCAGCCCCAGCATTTT
>TRBV5-1|-|TRBD1|TRBJ2-5
CASSRTGAQETQYF
TGCGCCAGCAGCAGGACAGGGGCACAAGAGACCCAGTACTTC
>TRBV5-1|once|-|TRBJ1-5
CASSRMEDSNQPQHF
TGCGCCAGCAGCCGTATGGAGGATAGCAATCAGCCCCAGCATTTT
>TRBV25-1|once|TRBD1|TRBJ1-2
CASSEGQVHGYTF
TGTGCCAGCAGTGAGGGACAGGTTCATGGCTACACCTTC
>TRBV4-1|-|TRBD1|TRBJ2-5
CASSQGGAGQGNPETQYF
TGCGCCAGCAGCCAAGGGGGCGCAGGACAGGGGAATCCAGAGACCCAGTACTTC
>TRBV19|-|-|TRBJ1-2
CASGPEEVNYGYTF
TGTGCAAGCGGACCGGAAGAGGTGAACTATGGCTACACCTTC
>TRBV5-1|-|-|TRBJ2-7
CASSLIRSSVDEQYF
TGCGCCAGCAGCTTGATAAGGAGCAGTGTGGACGAGCAGTACTTC
>TRBV5-1|-|TRBD2|TRBJ2-1
CASSFGSGGEQFF
TGCGCCAGCAGCTTCGGCTCGGGAGGTGAGCAGTTCTTC
>TRBV6-1|-|-|TRBJ1-2
CASSEEVGVYGYTF
TGTGCCAGCAGTGAAGAGGTTGGAGTCTATGGCTACACCTTC
>TRBV6-5|-|TRBD1|TRBJ1-2
CASSWTGDVYGYTF
TGTGCCAGCAGCTGGACAGGTGACGTCTATGGCTACACCTTC
>TRBV7-2|-|TRBD1|TRBJ2-3
CASSWDSRTDTQYF
TGTGCCAGCAGCTGGGACAGTCGCACAGATACGCAGTATTTT
>TRBV2|few|TRBD1|TRBJ1-6
CASRVAEGATKNSPLHF
TGTGCCAGCAGGGTCGCAGAGGGGGCAACCAAAAATTCACCCCTCCACTTT
>TRBV18|few|-|TRBJ2-7
CASSPSYGGSGEQYF
TGTGCCAGCTCACCATCATACGGGGGTTCGGGAGAGCAGTACTTC
>TRBV4-1|-|-|TRBJ1-5
CASSQGTVSFNQPQHF
TGCGCCAGCAGCCAAGGGACAGTTTCTTTCAATCAGCCCCAGCATTTT
>TRBV4-1|-|-|TRBJ1-3
CASSQGSQLLSGNTIYF
TGCGCCAGCAGCCAAGGGAGCCAACTACTCTCTGGAAACACCATATATTTT
>TRBV19|-|-|TRBJ2-6
CASSREIANVLTF
TGTGCCAGTAGTAGGGAGATAGCCAACGTCCTGACTTTC
>TRBV6-5|-|TRBD1|TRBJ1-1
CASSLDRGRTEAFF
TGTGCCAGCAGTCTTGACAGGGGAAGGACTGAAGCTTTCTTT
>TRBV11-3|once|-|TRBJ2-3
CASSLGLSTDTQYF
TGTGCCAGCAGCCTGGGACTGAGCACAGATACGCAGTATTTT
>TRBV10-3|-|TRBD1|TRBJ2-5
CAISLTGGQETQYF
TGTGCCATCAGTCTGACAGGGGGTCAAGAGACCCAGTACTTC
>TRBV28|few|-|TRBJ2-2
CASSLQSGRAGGELFF
TGTGCCAGCAGTTTGCAGTCGGGCAGGGCAGGAGGGGAGCTGTTTTTT
>TRBV4-3|-|TRBD1|TRBJ1-1
CASSVKGTGNTEAFF
TGCGCCAGCAGCGTCAAGGGGACAGGGAACACTGAAGCTTTCTTT
>TRBV28|-|TRBD1|TRBJ1-3
CASSTRTGTIYF
TGTGCCAGCAGTACCCGGACAGGCACCATATATTTT